Listed below are T cell receptor beta chains from one sample, sequenced in a study of blood T cell repertoires in COVID-19. Produced via immunoSEQ multiplex PCR; TCRdb's table is partial and in-frame only. The profile shows more than 200,000 clones, 80% of them singletons. The sequencing input was PBMCs or T cells enriched from blood (not recorded which). The receptors originated from a woman between 35 and 50 years old with acute COVID-19. Each CDR3 is given with its conserved first and last residue. D genes are given only for firm matches. The size field is filled for only some rows; it gives once, few, many or a size class.

TRBV7-2	TRBJ2-5	once	TRBD2	CASSVGLAVQETQYF	TGTGCCAGCAGCGTGGGACTAGCGGTACAAGAGACCCAGTACTTC
TRBV4-1	TRBJ1-2	.	.	CASSPSDSSYGYTF	TGCGCCAGTTCGCCGTCGGACAGCTCCTATGGCTACACCTTC
TRBV11-2	TRBJ2-6	.	.	CASSPPLSGANVLTF	TGTGCCAGCAGCCCCCCCCTCTCTGGGGCCAACGTCCTGACTTTC
TRBV12-3/TRBV12-4	TRBJ1-1	once	.	CASSRGRDTEAFF	TGTGCCAGCAGCCGTGGCCGGGACACTGAAGCTTTCTTT
TRBV11-3	TRBJ2-2	.	TRBD2	CASSKRTAGLAGGATGELFF	TGTGCCAGCAGCAAAAGGACCGCGGGACTAGCGGGAGGGGCGACCGGGGAGCTGTTTTTT
TRBV18	TRBJ2-1	.	.	CASSLKRNSYNEQFF	TGTGCCAGCTCCCTTAAGAGAAACTCCTACAATGAGCAGTTCTTC
TRBV28	TRBJ1-6	.	TRBD1	CASSLQGARGDSPLHF	TGTGCCAGCAGTCTACAGGGGGCGCGAGGGGATTCACCCCTCCACTTT
TRBV18	TRBJ2-5	few	.	CASSPRLVGQETQYF	TGTGCCAGCTCACCAAGGTTGGTCGGGCAAGAGACCCAGTACTTC
TRBV5-1	TRBJ2-1	once	.	CASSLTADNEQFF	TGCGCCAGCAGCTTAACAGCCGACAATGAGCAGTTCTTC
TRBV5-1	TRBJ1-4	few	TRBD1	CASSPRTGRTTNEKLFF	TGCGCCAGCAGCCCCAGGACAGGGAGAACAACTAATGAAAAACTGTTTTTT
TRBV5-1	TRBJ2-2	few	TRBD2	CASSLFGRADTGELFF	TGCGCCAGCAGCTTGTTCGGGAGGGCGGACACCGGGGAGCTGTTTTTT
TRBV28	TRBJ1-5	.	TRBD1	CASSSPTGIYQPQHF	TGTGCCAGCAGTTCCCCGACAGGGATCTATCAGCCCCAGCATTTT
TRBV29-1	TRBJ1-5	.	.	CSVGQLSDQPQHF	TGCAGCGTTGGACAGTTATCAGATCAGCCCCAGCATTTT
TRBV7-6	TRBJ1-2	.	.	CASSSLRAGYTF	TGTGCCAGCAGCTCGCTCAGGGCTGGCTACACCTTC
TRBV21-1	TRBJ1-5	once	.	CASLQVQPQHF	TGTGCCAGCTTACAGGTTCAGCCCCAGCATTTT
TRBV6-6	TRBJ2-2	.	.	CASRPGQTNTGELFF	TGTGCCAGCAGGCCCGGACAGACGAACACCGGGGAGCTGTTTTTT
TRBV30	TRBJ1-3	.	TRBD1	CAWSTGVSGNTIYF	TGTGCCTGGAGTACAGGGGTTTCTGGAAACACCATATATTTT
TRBV7-3	TRBJ2-6	.	TRBD1	CASSLQGAAGANVLTF	TGTGCCAGCAGCTTGCAGGGGGCAGCTGGGGCCAACGTCCTGACTTTC
TRBV6-5	TRBJ1-5	.	.	CASSYSGSNQPQHF	TGTGCCAGCAGTTACTCCGGTAGCAATCAGCCCCAGCATTTT
TRBV27	TRBJ2-1	.	TRBD2	CASRERGTYNEQFF	TGTGCCAGCAGGGAGCGGGGCACCTACAATGAGCAGTTCTTC